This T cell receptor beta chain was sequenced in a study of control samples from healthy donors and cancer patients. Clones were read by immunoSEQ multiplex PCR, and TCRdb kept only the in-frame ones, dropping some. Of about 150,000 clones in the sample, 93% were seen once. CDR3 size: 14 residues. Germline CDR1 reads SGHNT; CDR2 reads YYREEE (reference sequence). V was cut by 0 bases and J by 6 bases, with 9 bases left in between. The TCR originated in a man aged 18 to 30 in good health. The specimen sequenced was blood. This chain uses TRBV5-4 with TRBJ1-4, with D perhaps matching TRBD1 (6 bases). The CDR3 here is CASSLGTADEKLFF. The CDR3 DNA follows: TGTGCCAGCAGCTTGGGGACAGCCGATGAAAAACTGTTTTTT.